Detailed here is one T cell receptor (beta chain). The sample is drawn from a study of Ad26.COV2.S vaccination and SARS-CoV-2 variants. For the study at large: Sample donor was a member of the COV1001 Ad26.COV2.S trial arm.

Treatment specified: about 20 received Ad26.COV2.S at low or high dose, single or two shots; about five received placebo; per-sample allocation not given. The samples were gathered on day 63 after the first injection of vaccine or placebo. CDR1 SGHRS and CDR2 YFSETQ come from the germline V gene. Trimming took 3 bases from V and 3 from J; bases not matched to a gene: 3. The CDR3 is made up of 13 amino acids. Only in-frame clones appear in the TCRdb table, and some are missing; sequencing was by immunoSEQ multiplex PCR. The sample comprises around 320,000 clones, around 87% of which are singletons, and about 3.5% rests with the top ten.

The V gene is TRBV5-1, the J gene TRBJ2-7; 7 bases align to TRBD1. The sequence was collected from a person aged 18-65 years who received the Ad26.COV2.S COVID-19 vaccine or a placebo. Specimen: peripheral blood, collected in a trial of Ad26.COV2.S vaccine versus placebo. DNA for the CDR3: TGCGCCAGCAGCTGGGGACAGCTCTACGAGCAGTACTTC. Its protein product is CASSWGQLYEQYF. Full variable domain (rest looked up from reference TRBV5-1 and TRBJ2-7): KAGVTQTPRYLIKTRGQQVTLSCSPISGHRSVSWYQQTPGQGLQFLFEYFSETQRNKGNFPGRFSGRQFSNSRSEMNVSTLELGDSALYLCASSWGQLYEQYFGPGTRLTVT.